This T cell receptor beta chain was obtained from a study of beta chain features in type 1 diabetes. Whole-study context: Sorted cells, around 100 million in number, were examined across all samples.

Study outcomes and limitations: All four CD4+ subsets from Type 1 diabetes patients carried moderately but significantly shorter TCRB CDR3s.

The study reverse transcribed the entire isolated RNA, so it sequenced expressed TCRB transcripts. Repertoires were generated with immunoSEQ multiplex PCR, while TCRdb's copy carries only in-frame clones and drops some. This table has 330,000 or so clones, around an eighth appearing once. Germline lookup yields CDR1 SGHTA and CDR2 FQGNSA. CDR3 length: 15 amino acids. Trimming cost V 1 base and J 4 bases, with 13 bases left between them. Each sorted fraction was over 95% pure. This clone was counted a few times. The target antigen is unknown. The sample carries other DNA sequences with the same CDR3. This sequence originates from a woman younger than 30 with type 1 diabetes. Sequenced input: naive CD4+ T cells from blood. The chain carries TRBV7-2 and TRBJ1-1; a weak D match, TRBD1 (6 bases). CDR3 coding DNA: TGTGCCAGCAGCTTAGTGGGGCAGGGGACCACTGAAGCTTTCTTT. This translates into CASSLVGQGTTEAFF.